One and the same sample provided the 22 T cell receptor beta chains below, sequenced in a study of OX40 agonist ivuxolimab in advanced cancers. Assay: immunoSEQ multiplex PCR; the TCRdb copy retains only in-frame clones and omits some. In the table there are about 32,000 clones, about four fifths of which are singletons. Sequencing was performed on CD4+ or CD8+ T cells sorted from blood, taken in a trial of the OX40 agonist ivuxolimab. The receptors stem from an adult with an advanced solid tumor such as melanoma, head and neck, liver or kidney cancer.

V gene TRBV11-2 combines with J gene TRBJ2-7, with a possible D match to TRBD2 (5 bases). Germline V CDR1 and CDR2: SGHAT, FQNNGV. V was trimmed by 1 base and J by 3 bases, leaving 13 bases between them. The length of the CDR3 is 15 residues. The DNA of the CDR3 is TGTGCCAGCAGCTTAGGGTACACCCGGGGCTACGAGCAGTACTTC. Translating it yields CASSLGYTRGYEQYF.

This clone has just a few counts. The chain couples TRBV10-3 to TRBJ1-5; 10 positions agree with TRBD1. With V trimmed by 11 bases and J by 2 bases, 3 bases remained unmatched. The CDR3 covers 13 residues. Germline CDR1 and CDR2: ENHRY and SYGVKD. The CDR3 sequence: CAAGTGGNQPQHF. As DNA, the CDR3 is TGTGCCGCTGGGACAGGGGGCAATCAGCCCCAGCATTTT.

CDR3 bases: TGTGCCAGCAGTTTACGACCGGTCGCGACCGGAAAACTGTTTTTT. It is translated as CASSLRPVATGKLFF. This chain uses TRBV28 with TRBJ1-4; no clear D gene. The V end lost 2 bases, the J end lost 10 bases, and 17 bases lay between the germline ends. Germline V gene lookup returns CDR1 MDHEN and CDR2 SYDVKM. CDR3 size: 15 residues.

The chain couples TRBV7-9 to TRBJ1-4; D is possibly TRBD1 (6 bases). CDR1 and CDR2 (germline): SEHNR, FQNEAQ (reference sequence). The CDR3 has 15 residues. The ends were cut back, 5 bases at V and 4 bases at J, with 14 bases in the middle. CDR3 loop: CASSQGLGRNEKLFF. The CDR3 nucleotides read TGTGCCAGCAGCCAGGGGTTAGGACGTAATGAAAAACTGTTTTTT.

The chain carries TRBV27 and TRBJ2-2; D is perhaps TRBD1 (6 bases). Trimming took 7 bases from V and 1 from J, leaving 7 bases between them. Germline lookup yields CDR1 MNHEY and CDR2 SMNVEV (reference sequence). The CDR3 runs to 13 residues. The CDR3 nucleotides are TGTGCCAGCACCAGGGGGAACACCGGGGAGCTGTTTTTT. Its protein product is CASTRGNTGELFF.

The rearrangement uses TRBV19 and TRBJ2-5; D gene ambiguous. V was clipped by 1 base and J by 4 bases, with 1 base between them. In germline, CDR1 is LNHDA, CDR2 SQIVND (reference sequence). This CDR3 spans 11 amino acids. The CDR3 DNA is TGTGCCAGTAGTATAGCAGAGACCCAGTACTTC. Protein: CASSIAETQYF.

The genes are TRBV4-3 and TRBJ1-1; D not certain. Trimming cost V 3 bases and J 1 base, with 12 bases left between them. This CDR3 is built from 15 residues. Germline V gene lookup returns CDR1 LGHNA and CDR2 YSLEER. The chain's CDR3 is CASSQSAASNTEAFF. The CDR3 DNA sequence: TGCGCCAGCAGCCAGTCCGCGGCCTCGAACACTGAAGCTTTCTTT.

The chain carries TRBV9 and TRBJ2-3; possibly TRBD2 for D (6 bases). There are 12 residues in the CDR3. Looked up from germline, CDR1 is SGDLS and CDR2 is YYNGEE. Between the trimmed V and J ends, which lost 3 bases and 8 bases, there was a span of 10 bases. CDR3 sequence: CASSALGGTQYF. In DNA, the CDR3 is TGTGCCAGCAGCGCCCTGGGGGGTACGCAGTATTTT.

The rearrangement joins TRBV6-5 to TRBJ2-3, with D tentatively TRBD2 (5 bases). Trimming took off 4 bases at V and 4 bases at J, with 18 bases between the two ends. Germline CDR1 reads MNHEY; CDR2 reads SVGAGI. This CDR3 region has 16 residues. The CDR3 region has the DNA TGTGCCAGCAGTTCATCGGACTCCATCGGGGCAGATACGCAGTATTTT. Protein: CASSSSDSIGADTQYF.

This sequence joins TRBV27 and TRBJ2-5; D may correspond to TRBD1 or TRBD2 (5 bases each). The closer fit of TRBJ2-7 to the DNA end suggests the J call may be wrong. CDR1 is MNHEY, CDR2 SMNVEV, per germline (reference sequence). The CDR3 spans 13 residues. The DNA of the CDR3 is TGTGCCAGCAGTTTTTCAGGGAGATACGAGCAGTACTTC. Its translation: CASSFSGRYEQYF.

The chain carries TRBV18 and TRBJ1-2, with 8 bases aligning to TRBD1. The CDR3 has 14 residues. Per the germline V gene, CDR1 is KGHSH and CDR2 is LQKENI. V trimming: 2 bases; J trimming: 6 bases; junction bases outside the gene matches: 5. CDR3 loop: CASSPAGGTDGYTF. The CDR3 coding sequence is TGTGCCAGCTCACCAGCAGGGGGCACGGATGGCTACACCTTC.

The J gene is TRBJ1-2, the V gene TRBV2; no reliable D call. The germline V and J ends were trimmed by 2 bases and 4 bases, with 8 bases remaining between them. Germline values: CDR1 SNHLY, CDR2 FYNNEI. The CDR3 consists of 13 residues. CDR3 protein: CASSEPGTYGYTF. In nucleotides, the CDR3 is TGTGCCAGCAGTGAACCAGGCACCTATGGCTACACCTTC.

The chain links TRBV15 to TRBJ2-3; D ambiguous. The CDR3 has 14 residues. In germline, CDR1 is LNHNV, CDR2 YYDKDF (reference sequence). Trimming left V 3 bases short and J 1 base short, with 8 bases between. The CDR3 sequence is CATSSRQGTDTQYF. The CDR3 region has the DNA TGTGCCACCAGCAGCCGGCAGGGCACAGATACGCAGTATTTT.

The chain recombines TRBV2 with TRBJ2-7; D may be TRBD1 or TRBD2 (5 bases each). The CDR3 extends over 14 amino acids. The V gene lost 4 bases and the J gene lost 7 bases, with 17 bases spanning the gap. The germline CDR1 and CDR2 sequences are SNHLY and FYNNEI. DNA of the CDR3: TGTGCCAGCAGTGGCGGACACCTCCGCGGGGAGCAGTACTTC. Its translation: CASSGGHLRGEQYF. The full variable domain, completed using reference TRBV2 and TRBJ2-7, is EPEVTQTPSHQVTQMGQEVILRCVPISNHLYFYWYRQILGQKVEFLVSFYNNEISEKSEIFDDQFSVERPDGSNFTLKIRSTKLEDSAMYFCASSGGHLRGEQYFGPGTRLTVT.

The chain uses TRBV7-2 and TRBJ2-5, with a possible D match to TRBD2 (7 bases). Germline CDR1 is SGHTA and CDR2 is FQGNSA. This CDR3 region has 14 residues. V was pared by 6 bases and J by 4 bases, with 15 bases between. DNA of the CDR3: TGTGCCAGCAGAACGGGGGGCATTATAGAGACCCAGTACTTC. It yields the protein CASRTGGIIETQYF.

The chain is built from TRBV10-1 and TRBJ2-2, with D uncertain. V lost 6 bases to trimming and J lost 5 bases, with 7 bases between them. CDR3 length equals 12 residues. Germline loops: CDR1 WNHNN, CDR2 SYGVQD (reference sequence). The CDR3 sequence: CASSPPTGELFF. The CDR3 DNA is TGCGCCAGCAGCCCGCCAACCGGGGAGCTGTTTTTT.

The rearrangement joins TRBV6-1 to TRBJ2-5; D possibly uses TRBD1 or TRBD2 (5 bases each). V dropped 7 bases and J dropped 1 base, with 10 bases sitting between them. The CDR3 loop spans 13 amino acids. Per germline, CDR1 MNHNS and CDR2 SASEGT. The CDR3 DNA reads as TGTGCCAGCAACGACGGGGCCCAAGAGACCCAGTACTTC. Translation: CASNDGAQETQYF.

The genes are TRBV5-1 and TRBJ2-7; D is possibly TRBD1 or TRBD2 (5 bases each). This CDR3 is built from 15 residues. The V end lost 0 bases, the J end lost 6 bases, and 16 bases lay between the germline ends. The germline CDR1 and CDR2 sequences are SGHRS and YFSETQ. The CDR3 loop reads CASSLDGPGTSEQYF. In nucleotides, the CDR3 is TGCGCCAGCAGCTTGGACGGACCAGGGACGAGCGAGCAGTACTTC.

V is TRBV5-1 and J is TRBJ1-1; D might be TRBD1 (6 bases). CDR1 is SGHRS, CDR2 YFSETQ, per germline. The V and J ends lost 0 bases and 3 bases respectively, with 9 bases between them. This CDR3 is 14 amino acids long. CDR3 sequence reads: CASSLEGEDTEAFF. The CDR3 DNA is TGCGCCAGCAGCTTGGAGGGGGAAGACACTGAAGCTTTCTTT.

The gene calls are TRBV6-5 and TRBJ2-3; D not certain. CDR1 is MNHEY, CDR2 SVGAGI, per germline. The V end was cut by 2 bases, the J end by 5 bases, with 5 bases between. CDR3 length: 12 residues. The CDR3 reads CASSYPGDTQYF. The CDR3 DNA sequence: TGTGCCAGCAGTTACCCGGGAGATACGCAGTATTTT.

This clone was picked up a small number of times. The rearrangement links TRBV30 to TRBJ1-1; D is unresolved. The germline V gene encodes CDR1 GTSNPN and CDR2 SVGIG (reference sequence). V lost 5 bases and J lost 2, with 12 bases in between. The CDR3 is made up of 13 amino acids. The chain's CDR3 is CAWCSSPNTEAFF. The CDR3 DNA sequence: TGTGCCTGGTGTAGCAGCCCCAACACTGAAGCTTTCTTT.

The chain combines TRBV7-8 with TRBJ1-2, with D possibly matching TRBD1 (6 bases). V lost 3 bases, J lost 8 bases, and 13 bases lay in between. CDR1 and CDR2 from the germline V gene are SGHVS and FQNEAQ. The CDR3 is 13 residues long. The CDR3 DNA sequence: TGTGCCAGCAGCTTTGGCAGGGGTGAGGGCTACACCTTC. This translates into CASSFGRGEGYTF.